This TCR beta chain was observed in a study of TIL therapy for anti-PD-1-resistant metastatic lung cancer. The time point denotes: pre-treatment sample, taken before nivolumab and TIL therapy. V lost 4 bases and J lost 7, with 11 bases in between. This CDR3 is built from 13 residues. Per the germline V gene, CDR1 is SNHLY and CDR2 is FYNNEI. Overall study findings and caveats: Patients were highly selected, enriched for treatment-naive, never-smoker and oncogene-addicted cases. Infused TIL clonotypes partially replaced the baseline blood repertoire, then decayed over months.

A note on this clone: Its antigen is unidentified.

The libraries were made with immunoSEQ v3. The assay was immunoSEQ multiplex PCR, and TCRdb's table has in-frame clones only and misses some. The sample has about 50,000 clones; 65% to 90% are singletons. The chain has TRBV2 and TRBJ1-5; the D is unclear. The source of this sequence is a person aged 25-80 years with non-small cell lung cancer. The input for sequencing was blood, taken at baseline. Here the CDR3 DNA reads TGTGCCAGCAGTGTCGGAGGGCGGCAGCCCCAGCATTTT. This translates into CASSVGGRQPQHF.